The clone carrying this T cell receptor (beta chain) was counted between two and nine times. The target antigen is unknown. The sample originates from a study of beta chain features in type 1 diabetes. A sort by CD45RO/CCR7/CD25/CD127/CD95/CD27 yielded CD4+ naive, central memory, regulatory and stem cell-like memory cells. CDR3 size: 14 residues. V lost 4 bases, J lost 1 base, and 3 bases stayed unmatched. The germline CDR1 and CDR2 sequences are LGHNA and YSLEER. The entirety of the isolated RNA underwent reverse transcription, so expressed TCRB transcripts were sequenced. Measured with immunoSEQ multiplex PCR; TCRdb has only the in-frame clones, and not every one. The table records a few hundred thousand clones, approximately 15% of them present only once. Study-wide points: Researchers report that Type 1 diabetes patients had moderately but significantly shorter TCRB CDR3s across all four CD4+ subsets. Overrepresentation of cells with high TCR expression could result from cDNA sequencing.

This sequence originates from a woman aged 18 to 35 in good health. Material: naive CD4+ T cells from blood. V usage is TRBV4-3 and J usage is TRBJ2-5; 7 nucleotides match TRBD1. DNA for the CDR3: TGCGCCAGCAGCCGGGGACAGTCCCAAGAGACCCAGTACTTC. It is translated as CASSRGQSQETQYF.